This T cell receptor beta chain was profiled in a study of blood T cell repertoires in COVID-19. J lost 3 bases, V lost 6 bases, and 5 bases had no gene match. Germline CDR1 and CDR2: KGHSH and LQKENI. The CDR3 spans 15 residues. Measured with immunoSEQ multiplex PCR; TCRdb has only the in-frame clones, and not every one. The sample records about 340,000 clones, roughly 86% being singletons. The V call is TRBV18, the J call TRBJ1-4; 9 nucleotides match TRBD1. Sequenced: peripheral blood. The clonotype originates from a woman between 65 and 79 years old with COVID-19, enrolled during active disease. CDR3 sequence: CASSRGQGPNEKLFF. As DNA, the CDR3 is TGTGCCAGCTCCCGGGGACAGGGACCTAATGAAAAACTGTTTTTT.